The T cell receptor beta chain described here comes from a study of early T cells in non-severe SARS-CoV-2 infection. Overall study: Sequenced material consisted of bulk RNA (from unsorted whole blood), and chains were unpaired. General study results and limits: Matches to VDJdb favored anti-spike CD8 responses and missed private and CD4 specificities.

This clonotype showed up just a few times. Its cognate antigen is unknown. Looked up from germline, CDR1 is GTSNPN and CDR2 is SVGIG (reference sequence). V lost 6 bases to trimming and J lost 1 base, with 13 bases between them. The CDR3 is 13 residues long. Unique molecular identifiers (one per individual cDNA molecule) were attached. From the 5' RACE reads, TCRdb called clonotypes with MiXCR, one entry per CDR3 protein. The repertoire holds 100,000 to 150,000 distinct CDR3 sequences, around 14% seen once, with 20% to 25% in the top ten. The clonotype originates from an adult who was a healthcare worker with PCR-confirmed SARS-CoV-2 infection or an uninfected control (not recorded which). The chain employs TRBV30 and TRBJ2-7; D not resolved. Sequencing was carried out using whole blood. In DNA form, the CDR3 reads TGTGCCTGTCCAACGGAAGGGTCCTACGAGCAGTACTTC. Translating it yields CACPTEGSYEQYF.